These 7 T cell receptor beta chains came from one sample sequenced in a study of CD8+ T cells in alopecia areata. Extracted from the samples, RNA was reverse transcribed into cDNA to serve as the sequencing template. TCRdb's copy holds only in-frame clones and misses some; the assay was immunoSEQ multiplex PCR. The table includes 200,000 to 250,000 clones, about three fifths detected once. The treatment was: oral pan-JAK inhibitor, 5-10 mg twice daily. Sequences were derived from CD4+ T cells sorted from blood, sampled at week 4, from a patient treated with tofacitinib. These TCRs come from a human donor with alopecia areata.

J is TRBJ2-5 and V is TRBV4-1, with D hard to call. The germline V gene encodes CDR1 MGHRA and CDR2 YSYEKL. V was shortened by 4 bases and J by 4 bases, with 13 bases between the two germline ends. CDR3 size: 14 residues. This CDR3 is CASSPIEVRETQYF. In nucleotides, the CDR3 is TGCGCCAGCAGCCCAATTGAGGTTAGAGAGACCCAGTACTTC.

This chain uses TRBV29-1 with TRBJ2-2; 7 bases fit TRBD1. The CDR3 extends over 15 amino acids. V dropped 5 bases and J dropped 3; count of bases not matched to a gene: 9. Germline lookup yields CDR1 SQVTM and CDR2 ANQGSEA. The CDR3 spells CSVRKTGSDTGELFF. In nucleotides, the CDR3 is TGCAGCGTTCGGAAGACAGGGTCGGACACCGGGGAGCTGTTTTTT.

This clone was counted between two and nine times. V usage is TRBV7-9 and J usage is TRBJ1-2; D gene uncertain. The CDR3 runs to 12 residues. The V gene's germline CDR1 is SEHNR and CDR2 FQNEAQ (reference sequence). V lost 4 bases to trimming and J lost 4 bases, with 7 bases between them. The CDR3 DNA reads TGTGCCAGCAGCTCCCTTGGCTATGGCTACACCTTC. Its translation: CASSSLGYGYTF. The complete variable domain, with remaining parts taken from reference TRBV7-9 and TRBJ1-2, reads DTGVSQNPRHKITKRGQNVTFRCDPISEHNRLYWYRQTLGQGPEFLTYFQNEAQLEKSRLLSDRFSAERPKGSFSTLEIQRTEQGDSAMYLCASSSLGYGYTFGSGTRLTVV.

This clone was recorded a few times. The rearrangement uses TRBV5-1 and TRBJ2-5; tentative D call: TRBD1 (6 bases). Per germline, CDR1 SGHRS and CDR2 YFSETQ. The V and J ends lost 4 bases and 11 bases respectively, with 30 bases between them. The CDR3 length is 17 residues. The CDR3 protein is CASSTSGQIEYPPPQYF. As DNA, the CDR3 is TGCGCCAGCAGCACCTCTGGACAGATAGAGTATCCCCCTCCTCAGTACTTC.

This clone has only a few counts. This chain uses TRBV6-6 with TRBJ1-1, with D possibly matching TRBD1 (6 bases). The CDR3 loop spans 16 amino acids. Germline loops: CDR1 MNHNY, CDR2 SVGAGI (reference sequence). V was pared by 0 bases and J by 0 bases, with 11 bases between. The CDR3 DNA reads TGTGCCAGCAGTTACTCGAGTCCAGGGGTGAACACTGAAGCTTTCTTT. As protein: CASSYSSPGVNTEAFF.

This sequence joins TRBV9 and TRBJ1-6; D ambiguous. V was clipped by 3 bases and J by 10 bases, with 14 bases between them. The CDR3 contains 14 residues. Germline V CDR1 and CDR2: SGDLS, YYNGEE. The CDR3 loop reads CASSAGHPSSPLHF. The DNA of the CDR3 is TGTGCCAGCAGCGCCGGGCATCCCTCCTCACCCCTCCACTTT.

The chain employs TRBV27 and TRBJ1-2; D is perhaps TRBD1 (5 bases). The CDR3 extends over 13 amino acids. Germline CDR1 MNHEY, CDR2 SMNVEV (reference sequence). V lost 6 bases and J 7 bases, leaving 15 bases between the germline ends. The CDR3 is CASREGERGGYTF. In nucleotides, the CDR3 is TGTGCCAGCAGAGAAGGGGAACGGGGTGGCTACACCTTC.